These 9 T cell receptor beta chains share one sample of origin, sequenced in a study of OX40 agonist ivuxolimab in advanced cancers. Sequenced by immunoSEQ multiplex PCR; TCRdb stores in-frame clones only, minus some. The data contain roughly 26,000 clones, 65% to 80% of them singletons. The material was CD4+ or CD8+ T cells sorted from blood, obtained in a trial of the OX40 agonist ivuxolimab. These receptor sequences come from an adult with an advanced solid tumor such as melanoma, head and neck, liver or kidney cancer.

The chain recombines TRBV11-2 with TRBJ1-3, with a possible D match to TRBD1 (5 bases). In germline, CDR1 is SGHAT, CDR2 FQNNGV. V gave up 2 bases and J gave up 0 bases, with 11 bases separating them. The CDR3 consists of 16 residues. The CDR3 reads CASSLSGFSSGNTIYF. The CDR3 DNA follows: TGTGCCAGCAGCTTATCAGGGTTTAGCTCTGGAAACACCATATATTTT.

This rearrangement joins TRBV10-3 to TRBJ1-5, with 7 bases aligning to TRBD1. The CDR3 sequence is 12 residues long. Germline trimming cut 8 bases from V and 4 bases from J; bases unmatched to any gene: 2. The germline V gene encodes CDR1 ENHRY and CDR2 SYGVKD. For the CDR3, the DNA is TGTGCCATCGGGACAGAAAATCAGCCCCAGCATTTT. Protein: CAIGTENQPQHF.

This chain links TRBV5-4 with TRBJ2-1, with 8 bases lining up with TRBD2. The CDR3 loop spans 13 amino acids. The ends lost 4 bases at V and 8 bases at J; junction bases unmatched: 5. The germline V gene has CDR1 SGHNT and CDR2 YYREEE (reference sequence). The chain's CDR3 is CASSRGLAYEQFF. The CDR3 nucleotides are TGTGCCAGCAGCAGAGGACTAGCCTATGAGCAGTTCTTC.

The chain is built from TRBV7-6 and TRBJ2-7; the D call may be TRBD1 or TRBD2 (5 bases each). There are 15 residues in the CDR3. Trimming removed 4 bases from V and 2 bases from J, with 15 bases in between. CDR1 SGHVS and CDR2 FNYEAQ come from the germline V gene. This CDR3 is CASSSPRDGTYEQYF. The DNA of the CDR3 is TGTGCCAGCAGCTCCCCCCGGGACGGCACCTACGAGCAGTACTTC.

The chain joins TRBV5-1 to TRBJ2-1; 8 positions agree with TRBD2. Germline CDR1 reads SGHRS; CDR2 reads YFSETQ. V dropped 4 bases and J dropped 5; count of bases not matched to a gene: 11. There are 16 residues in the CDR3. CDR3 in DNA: TGCGCCAGCAGCCCCCCGAGGGCGGGGGGCGACAATGAGCAGTTCTTC. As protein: CASSPPRAGGDNEQFF.

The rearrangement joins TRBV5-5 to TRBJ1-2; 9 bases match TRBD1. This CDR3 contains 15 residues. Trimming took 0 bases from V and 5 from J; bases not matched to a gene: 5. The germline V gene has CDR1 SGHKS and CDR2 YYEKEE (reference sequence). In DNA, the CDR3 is TGTGCCAGCAGCTTGGGGTTGGGGACAGGGTATGGCTACACCTTC. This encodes CASSLGLGTGYGYTF.

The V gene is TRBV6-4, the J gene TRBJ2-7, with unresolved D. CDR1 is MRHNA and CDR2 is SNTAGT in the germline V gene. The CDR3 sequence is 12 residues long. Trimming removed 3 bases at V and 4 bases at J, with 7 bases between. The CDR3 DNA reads TGTGCCAGCAGTGAGCTCTCATACGAGCAGTACTTC. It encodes CASSELSYEQYF.

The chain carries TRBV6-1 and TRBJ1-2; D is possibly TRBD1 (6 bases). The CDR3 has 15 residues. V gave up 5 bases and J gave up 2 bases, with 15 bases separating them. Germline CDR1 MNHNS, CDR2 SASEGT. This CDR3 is CASSLAWDTNYGYTF. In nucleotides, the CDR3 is TGTGCCAGCAGTCTAGCCTGGGACACCAACTATGGCTACACCTTC.

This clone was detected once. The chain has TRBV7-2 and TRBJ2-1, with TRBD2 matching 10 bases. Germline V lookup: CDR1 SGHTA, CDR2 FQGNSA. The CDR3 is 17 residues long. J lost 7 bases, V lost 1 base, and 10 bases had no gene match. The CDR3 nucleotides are TGTGCCAGCAGCTTAGGGAGAGCGGGGGGGCATGGAAATGAGCAGTTCTTC. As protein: CASSLGRAGGHGNEQFF. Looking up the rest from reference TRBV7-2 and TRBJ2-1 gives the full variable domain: GAGVSQSPSNKVTEKGKDVELRCDPISGHTALYWYRQSLGQGLEFLIYFQGNSAPDKSGLPSDRFSAERTGGSVSTLTIQRTQQEDSAVYLCASSLGRAGGHGNEQFFGPGTRLTVL.